One and the same sample provided the 9 T cell receptor beta chains below, sequenced in a study of spatial heterogeneity in lung cancer (dated by TCRdb to between 2017 and 2020). Libraries came from 5' RACE. The listed sequencing device is NextSeq 500. Using fastp trimming at Q25 and MiXCR clonotype assembly, TCRdb reanalyzed the public sequencing data and kept in-frame beta chains. Entries are consolidated by CDR3 protein sequence, retaining the most common genes and DNA. The table for this sample lists roughly 4,800 distinct CDR3 sequences; about 18% of them were counted only once. The ten largest account for 20% to 25% of the sample. Taken with the paper, the label for time point translates to: sample taken at primary tumor resection. For TCR sequencing, whole RNA was extracted from tumor and nontumor lung tissue, or from cryopreserved PBMC samples, and no cell sorting was done. Sequencing was performed on normal lung tissue next to the tumor, taken at surgery. The source of these receptors is a male donor with early-stage non-small cell lung cancer.

This clonotype is judged medium-sized. The chain couples TRBV20-1 to TRBJ2-3; 9 bases line up with TRBD2. V trimming: 4 bases; J trimming: 6 bases; junction bases outside the gene matches: 8. CDR1 DFQATT and CDR2 SNEGSKA come from the germline V gene (reference sequence). The CDR3 has 14 amino acids. In DNA form, the CDR3 reads TGCAGTGCTACCGGACTAGCGTCAGGCGATACGCAGTATTTT. It encodes CSATGLASGDTQYF.

The rearrangement uses TRBV11-2 and TRBJ1-5; D is possibly TRBD1 (6 bases). V was trimmed by 5 bases and J by 5 bases, leaving 10 bases between them. CDR3 length equals 13 residues. Germline V CDR1 and CDR2: SGHAT, FQNNGV. The CDR3 here is CASSHHRDQPQHF. DNA of the CDR3: TGTGCCAGCAGCCACCACAGGGATCAGCCCCAGCATTTT. Full variable domain (rest looked up from reference TRBV11-2 and TRBJ1-5): EAGVAQSPRYKIIEKRQSVAFWCNPISGHATLYWYQQILGQGPKLLIQFQNNGVVDDSQLPKDRFSAERLKGVDSTLKIQPAKLEDSAVYLCASSHHRDQPQHFGDGTRLSIL.

The chain has TRBV5-1 and TRBJ2-3; 8 bases match TRBD1. In germline, CDR1 is SGHRS, CDR2 YFSETQ. The CDR3 length is 14 residues. Germline trimming cut 4 bases from V and 3 bases from J; bases unmatched to any gene: 4. CDR3 region: CASSRTGGTDTQYF. The CDR3 region has the DNA TGCGCCAGCAGCCGTACAGGGGGGACAGATACGCAGTATTTT.

This clonotype was observed many times. The chain employs TRBV6-1 and TRBJ2-5, with 8 bases lining up with TRBD1. CDR1 is MNHNS and CDR2 is SASEGT in the germline V gene. The CDR3 contains 15 residues. V lost 6 bases and J lost 1; bases outside the gene matches: 7. For the CDR3, the DNA is TGTGCCAGCAGCCTCAATACAGGGGGCCAAGAGACCCAGTACTTC. Protein product: CASSLNTGGQETQYF.

The gene calls are TRBV9 and TRBJ1-1, with no clear D. In germline, CDR1 is SGDLS, CDR2 YYNGEE. The CDR3 spans 13 residues. The V gene lost 0 bases and the J gene lost 1 base, with 4 bases spanning the gap. The CDR3 loop reads CASSVGRNTEAFF. The CDR3 region has the DNA TGTGCCAGCAGCGTAGGCCGGAACACTGAAGCTTTCTTT.

In its sample, this clonotype ranks as medium-sized. The V call is TRBV7-9, the J call TRBJ2-7; D not resolved. Looked up from germline, CDR1 is SEHNR and CDR2 is FQNEAQ (reference sequence). The CDR3 spans 12 residues. The V gene lost 6 bases and the J gene lost 0 bases, with 6 bases spanning the gap. CDR3 region: CASSSPSYEQYF. In DNA, the CDR3 is TGTGCCAGCAGTTCTCCCTCCTACGAGCAGTACTTC.

In this sample, this clonotype turned up many times. The rearrangement uses TRBV7-9 and TRBJ1-4; D gene uncertain. Germline V lookup: CDR1 SEHNR, CDR2 FQNEAQ (reference sequence). The CDR3 runs to 13 residues. Trimming took off 3 bases at V and 5 bases at J, with 7 bases between the two ends. CDR3 nucleotides: TGTGCCAGCAGCTTTAGGGTGAATGAAAAACTGTTTTTT. It specifies CASSFRVNEKLFF.

By share, this clonotype ranks as medium-sized. The CDR3 DNA is TGCAGTGCTCAAACTAGCGGGAGTTTCAATGAGCAGTTCTTC. This codes for CSAQTSGSFNEQFF. The chain joins TRBV20-1 to TRBJ2-1, with TRBD2 matching over 11 bases. The CDR3 is 14 amino acids. The V gene end was trimmed by 5 bases and the J gene end by 6 bases; junction bases not matched to a gene: 6. Germline V lookup: CDR1 DFQATT, CDR2 SNEGSKA (reference sequence).

This clonotype was detected ten times or more. This chain links TRBV7-9 with TRBJ1-1; no firm D call. The germline V and J ends were trimmed by 3 bases and 5 bases, with 7 bases remaining between them. The CDR3 sequence is 12 residues long. The V gene's germline CDR1 is SEHNR and CDR2 FQNEAQ (reference sequence). CDR3 nucleotides: TGTGCCAGCAGCTTTACAGAGACTGAAGCTTTCTTT. This gives the protein CASSFTETEAFF.